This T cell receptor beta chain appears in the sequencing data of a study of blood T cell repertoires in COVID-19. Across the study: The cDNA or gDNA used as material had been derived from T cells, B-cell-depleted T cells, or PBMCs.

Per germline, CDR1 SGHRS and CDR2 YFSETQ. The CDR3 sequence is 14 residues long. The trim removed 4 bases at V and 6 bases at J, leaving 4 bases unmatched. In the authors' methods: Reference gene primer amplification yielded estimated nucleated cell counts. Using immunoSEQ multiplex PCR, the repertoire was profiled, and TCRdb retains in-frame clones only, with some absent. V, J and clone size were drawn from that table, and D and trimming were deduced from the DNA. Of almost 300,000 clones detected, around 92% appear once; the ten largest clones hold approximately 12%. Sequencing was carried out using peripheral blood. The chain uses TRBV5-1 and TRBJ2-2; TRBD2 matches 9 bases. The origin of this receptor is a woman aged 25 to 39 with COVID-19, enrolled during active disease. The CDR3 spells CASSAGLASGELFF. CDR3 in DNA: TGCGCCAGCAGCGCTGGACTAGCGTCCGGGGAGCTGTTTTTT.